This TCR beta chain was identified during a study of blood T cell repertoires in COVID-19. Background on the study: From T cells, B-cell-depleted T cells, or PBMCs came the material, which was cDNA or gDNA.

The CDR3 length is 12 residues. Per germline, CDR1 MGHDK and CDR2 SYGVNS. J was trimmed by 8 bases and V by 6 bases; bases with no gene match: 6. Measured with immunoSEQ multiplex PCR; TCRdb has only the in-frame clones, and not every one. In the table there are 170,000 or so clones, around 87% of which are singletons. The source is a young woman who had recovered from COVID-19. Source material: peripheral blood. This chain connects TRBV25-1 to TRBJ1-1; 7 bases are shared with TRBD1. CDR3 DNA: TGTGCCAGCAGAGATAGGACAGGAGAAGCTTTCTTT. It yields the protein CASRDRTGEAFF.